Listed below are T cell receptor beta chains from one sample, sequenced in a study of CD8 T cells in ankylosing spondylitis. TCRdb re-derived calls from the 5' RACE reads in MiXCR, one entry per CDR3 protein. The sample lists roughly 670,000 distinct CDR3 sequences, roughly 19% occurring once. The material sequenced was blood, either unsorted or a sorted T cell fraction (not recorded which). The receptor set was obtained from a male donor with ankylosing spondylitis. Both conserved end residues are part of each CDR3. Each record gives: D gene, J gene, clone size, V gene, CDR3 DNA, CDR3 protein. The D gene is left open where the match is weak. Where a row states a size, it is once, few, many or the class of an expanded clone; other rows omit it.

>-|TRBJ2-7|-|TRBV27
TGTGCCAGCGGGGACACCACCTACGAGCAGTACTTC
CASGDTTYEQYF
>-|TRBJ1-3|-|TRBV21-1
TGTGCCAGCAGCAAACGGTGCACCTTCACCCCCTCTGGAAACACCATATATTTT
CASSKRCTFTPSGNTIYF
>-|TRBJ1-5|-|TRBV20-1
TGCAGTGCTCCCGAGACCCTCGGTCAGCCCCAGCATTTT
CSAPETLGQPQHF
>-|TRBJ2-3|few|TRBV3-1
TGTGCCAGCAGCCAAGAGGGCGTCACATCAGATACGCAGTATTTT
CASSQEGVTSDTQYF
>TRBD1|TRBJ1-5|many|TRBV6-1
TGTGCCAGCAGTCTGGGGGCAGGGGGTAGTCAGCCCCAGCATTTT
CASSLGAGGSQPQHF
>-|TRBJ1-1|-|TRBV30
TGTGCCTGGACCTCCAAGGGGATAAGGGCTTTCTTT
CAWTSKGIRAFF
>-|TRBJ2-1|many|TRBV4-1
TGCGCCAGCAGCCAAGACCCGGGGGGCGAGCAGTTCTTC
CASSQDPGGEQFF
>-|TRBJ2-1|-|TRBV9
TGTGCCAGCAGCGCCACCCTAGGGGGGGGACCCAATGAGCAGTTCTTC
CASSATLGGGPNEQFF
>-|TRBJ1-5|-|TRBV7-6
TGTGCCAGCAGCTCCGGGGTGGTAAATCAGCCCCAGCATTTT
CASSSGVVNQPQHF
>-|TRBJ2-1|-|TRBV7-8
TGTGCCACCCAGGGTAGGCGATCGGGGAATGAGCAGTTCTTC
CATQGRRSGNEQFF
>TRBD1|TRBJ2-1|-|TRBV24-1
TGTGCCACCAGTGATGGGGACAGGGGGCGAAGCAATGAGCAGTTCTTC
CATSDGDRGRSNEQFF
>-|TRBJ2-5|few|TRBV29-1
TGCAGCGTTGAAGGGGCTGAAGAGACCCAGTACTTC
CSVEGAEETQYF
>TRBD1|TRBJ1-1|-|TRBV11-2
TGTGCCAGCAGGCCGGGACAGAGGAACACTGAAGCTTTCTTT
CASRPGQRNTEAFF
>TRBD2|TRBJ2-3|few|TRBV20-1
TGCAGTGCTAGAGGCGGGAGGGCTGATACGCAGTATTTT
CSARGGRADTQYF
>TRBD1|TRBJ1-1|-|TRBV7-9
TGTGCCAGCAGCTATACCACAGGGGGCACTGAAGCTTTCTTT
CASSYTTGGTEAFF
>-|TRBJ2-3|few|TRBV9
TGTGCCAGCAGCCTCACCACTACGATCACAGATACGCAGTATTTT
CASSLTTTITDTQYF
>TRBD2|TRBJ2-3|-|TRBV2
TGTGCCAGCAGCCGGGGGGGGTCCGGCCCGTATTTT
CASSRGGSGPYF
>TRBD2|TRBJ2-1|-|TRBV4-2
TGTGCCAGCGGCTCCGGGACTAGCGGGAACAATGAGCAGTTCTTC
CASGSGTSGNNEQFF
>-|TRBJ1-4|few|TRBV5-1
TGCGCCAGCAGCTCGGGCAGCTCGGGGGCTAATGAAAAACTGTTTTTT
CASSSGSSGANEKLFF
>-|TRBJ2-7|many|TRBV6-2/TRBV6-3
TGTGCCAGCAGTTACTCGGGACTCTACGAGCAGTACTTC
CASSYSGLYEQYF
>-|TRBJ1-2|few|TRBV7-9
TGTGCCAGCAGCATTGACAGTTATGGCTACACCTTC
CASSIDSYGYTF
>TRBD1|TRBJ1-5|-|TRBV9
TGTGCCAGCGGACACAGGGGGGGCAATCAGCCCCAGCATTTT
CASGHRGGNQPQHF
>-|TRBJ2-4|-|TRBV29-1
TGCAGCCTCAAAAGGGGTCTTGCCAAAAACATTCAGTACTTC
CSLKRGLAKNIQYF
>TRBD1|TRBJ1-2|-|TRBV30
TGTGCCTGGAGTGGGACAGGGCGCTATGGCTACACCTTC
CAWSGTGRYGYTF
>-|TRBJ2-3|few|TRBV10-3
TGTGCCATCAGTGAGCCACCTAACGGGGTGGATACGCAGTATTTT
CAISEPPNGVDTQYF
>-|TRBJ1-1|many|TRBV11-1
TGTGCCAGCAGCTACCGCCCCCCCGGTCGGACGAGGAACACTGAAGCTTTCTTT
CASSYRPPGRTRNTEAFF
>TRBD2|TRBJ2-1|-|TRBV9
TGTGCCAGCAGCAGGGGACTAGCGTGGGGGAAGTCTTACAATGAGCAGTTCTTC
CASSRGLAWGKSYNEQFF
>TRBD1|TRBJ1-2|-|TRBV10-3
TGTGCCATCAGAACAGGGGACTATGGCTACACCTTC
CAIRTGDYGYTF
>-|TRBJ1-1|few|TRBV15
TGTGCCACCAGCAGACGATTGAAGGGGGGACGGACTGAAGCTTTCTTT
CATSRRLKGGRTEAFF
>-|TRBJ1-2|-|TRBV6-5
TGTGCCACCTCGACTGGTGCCTGGGGCTACACCTTC
CATSTGAWGYTF
>TRBD2|TRBJ2-1|-|TRBV9
TGTGCCAGCAGCGGCCCTCAAAAAATACTAGCGGGAGTGTATGAGCAGTTCTTC
CASSGPQKILAGVYEQFF
>TRBD1|TRBJ2-2|-|TRBV12-3/TRBV12-4
TGTGCCTGCAGCTCCGGGACAGGGTACGCGAACACCGGGGAGCTGTTTTTT
CACSSGTGYANTGELFF
>TRBD2|TRBJ2-1|few|TRBV10-3
TGTGCCATCAGTGTTCCGGGAGGGAATGAGCAGTTCTTC
CAISVPGGNEQFF
>TRBD2|TRBJ2-3|-|TRBV7-3
TGTGCCAGCAGCCCGGGACTAGCCCCTGGGGATACGCAGTATTTT
CASSPGLAPGDTQYF
>-|TRBJ2-7|-|TRBV20-1
TGCAGTGCTAGAGATCGAAAGGGCAGAACCTACGAGCAGTACTTC
CSARDRKGRTYEQYF
>TRBD1|TRBJ1-5|-|TRBV5-6
TGTGCCAGCAGCCTGGGGGGACAGGCCATTAGCAATCAGCCCCAGCATTTT
CASSLGGQAISNQPQHF
>TRBD1|TRBJ1-1|few|TRBV7-9
TGTGCCAGCAGCTTAATGACAGGGGGGACTAACACTGAAGCTTTCTTT
CASSLMTGGTNTEAFF
>-|TRBJ2-7|-|TRBV5-1
TGCGCCAGCAGCTTGGTTACGATCGCCTACGAGCAGTACTTC
CASSLVTIAYEQYF
>TRBD1|TRBJ1-2|-|TRBV20-1
TGCAGTGCCGGGCCGGACAGGGGGCCAGGAGGCTACACCTTC
CSAGPDRGPGGYTF